The rows below give T cell receptor beta chains drawn from one sample of a study of blood T cell repertoires in COVID-19. Sequenced by immunoSEQ multiplex PCR; TCRdb stores in-frame clones only, minus some. The sample lists 200,000 to 300,000 clones; about 89% were seen once. Sequencing used peripheral blood. The receptors come from a man aged 40-55 years who had recovered from COVID-19. Both conserved end residues are part of each CDR3. The order of the fields is D gene, V gene, clone size, J gene, CDR3 DNA, CDR3 protein. D genes are given only for firm matches. The size field is filled for only some rows; it gives once, few, many or a size class.

TRBD1	TRBV7-2	-	TRBJ2-1	TGTGCCAGCAGGGGACAGGGGTTATACAATGAGCAGTTCTTC	CASRGQGLYNEQFF
-	TRBV6-1	-	TRBJ1-1	TGTGCCAGCAGTGAGGTCCCGGGGGGTGAAGCTTTCTTT	CASSEVPGGEAFF
-	TRBV11-3	-	TRBJ2-5	TGTGCCAGCAGCGCGAGAGCCGGGGGAGAGACCCAGTACTTC	CASSARAGGETQYF
-	TRBV5-5	-	TRBJ2-7	TGTGCCAGCAGCTTTCGGGACATCGACTACGAGCAGTACTTC	CASSFRDIDYEQYF
-	TRBV7-9	many	TRBJ2-1	TGTGCCAGCAGCTTCCTGCCAGGGTCGGTCAATGAGCAGTTCTTC	CASSFLPGSVNEQFF
TRBD1	TRBV12-3/TRBV12-4	-	TRBJ1-2	TGTGCCAGCAGTTTGGAGACAGGGTTTGGCTACACCTTC	CASSLETGFGYTF
-	TRBV15	-	TRBJ2-6	TGTGCCACGCAGAGGGAACTCTCTGGGGCCAACGTCCTGACTTTC	CATQRELSGANVLTF
TRBD1	TRBV20-1	-	TRBJ1-6	TGCAGTGCTAGTACCGGGACAGATAGATCACCCCTCCACTTT	CSASTGTDRSPLHF
TRBD1	TRBV2	-	TRBJ1-2	TGTGCCAGCACTACAGGGGTTTTAAATGGCTACACCTTC	CASTTGVLNGYTF
-	TRBV7-9	-	TRBJ2-7	TGTGCCAGCAGCTTAGGTTCCGACGAGCAGTACTTC	CASSLGSDEQYF
-	TRBV27	once	TRBJ1-2	TGTGCCAGCAGTCCCGCGGCAGGGTTCGGCTACACCTTC	CASSPAAGFGYTF
TRBD2	TRBV3-1/TRBV3-2	-	TRBJ2-2	TGTGCCAGCAGCCAAGATTCAGGACATATGCCGGGACTAGCGGGAAAAAAGACCGGGGAGCTGTTTTTT	CASSQDSGHMPGLAGKKTGELFF
TRBD1	TRBV3-1/TRBV3-2	-	TRBJ1-2	TGTGCCAGCAGCCCGAACGACAGGGATATTAACTATGGCTACACCTTC	CASSPNDRDINYGYTF
-	TRBV18	-	TRBJ1-5	TGTGCCAGCTCACCTTCGGGGGGCAATCAGCCCCAGCATTTT	CASSPSGGNQPQHF
-	TRBV5-5	-	TRBJ2-7	TGTGCCAGCAGCCCAGGGGTTTCCAGCTCCTACGAGCAGTACTTC	CASSPGVSSSYEQYF
-	TRBV7-2	-	TRBJ1-2	TGTGCCAGCAGCCCCACAGGGTCTAACTATGGCTACACCTTC	CASSPTGSNYGYTF
TRBD1	TRBV6-2/TRBV6-3	-	TRBJ2-3	TGTGCCAGCAGCAGAGGGACAGGGGAGAGAACAGATACGCAGTATTTT	CASSRGTGERTDTQYF
TRBD1	TRBV6-5	few	TRBJ2-7	TGTGCCAGCGGAAACAGGGGATACGAGCAGTACTTC	CASGNRGYEQYF
-	TRBV19	-	TRBJ2-5	TGTGCCAGTAGTACACAACAGGGTGTGCGGGCAGAGACCCAGTACTTC	CASSTQQGVRAETQYF
TRBD1	TRBV13	-	TRBJ1-2	TGTGCCAGCAGCTTGCCGCAGGGGGCATATACCTTC	CASSLPQGAYTF
-	TRBV18	-	TRBJ1-2	TGTGCCAGCTCGCAGAATGACAAGTTTAACTATGGCTACACCTTC	CASSQNDKFNYGYTF
-	TRBV9	-	TRBJ1-5	TGTGCCAGCAGCGTATCGGGGAGCAATCAGCCCCAGCATTTT	CASSVSGSNQPQHF
-	TRBV27	-	TRBJ2-3	TGTGCCAGCAGTTTATGGGGAGAGGGGGGGGCGCGACTAACAGATACGCAGTATTTT	CASSLWGEGGARLTDTQYF
TRBD1	TRBV30	-	TRBJ1-2	TGTGCCTGGAGACCCGGGGGACAGGGATCGTGGGGCTACACCTTC	CAWRPGGQGSWGYTF
TRBD2	TRBV29-1	-	TRBJ2-1	TGCAGCGTTGTACTAGCGGGCCCTAATGAGCAGTTCTTC	CSVVLAGPNEQFF
TRBD1	TRBV6-6	-	TRBJ2-7	TGTGCCAGCAGTGGACAGGGATCCTACGAGCAGTACTTC	CASSGQGSYEQYF
TRBD2	TRBV9	-	TRBJ2-7	TGTGCCAGCAGCGTAGGGGGGGCTAGCGGGATCGAGCAGTACTTC	CASSVGGASGIEQYF
TRBD2	TRBV3-1/TRBV3-2	-	TRBJ2-1	TGTGCCAGCAGCCAAGAGGAATCAGCGGGGGGGCTCAATGAGCAGTTCTTC	CASSQEESAGGLNEQFF